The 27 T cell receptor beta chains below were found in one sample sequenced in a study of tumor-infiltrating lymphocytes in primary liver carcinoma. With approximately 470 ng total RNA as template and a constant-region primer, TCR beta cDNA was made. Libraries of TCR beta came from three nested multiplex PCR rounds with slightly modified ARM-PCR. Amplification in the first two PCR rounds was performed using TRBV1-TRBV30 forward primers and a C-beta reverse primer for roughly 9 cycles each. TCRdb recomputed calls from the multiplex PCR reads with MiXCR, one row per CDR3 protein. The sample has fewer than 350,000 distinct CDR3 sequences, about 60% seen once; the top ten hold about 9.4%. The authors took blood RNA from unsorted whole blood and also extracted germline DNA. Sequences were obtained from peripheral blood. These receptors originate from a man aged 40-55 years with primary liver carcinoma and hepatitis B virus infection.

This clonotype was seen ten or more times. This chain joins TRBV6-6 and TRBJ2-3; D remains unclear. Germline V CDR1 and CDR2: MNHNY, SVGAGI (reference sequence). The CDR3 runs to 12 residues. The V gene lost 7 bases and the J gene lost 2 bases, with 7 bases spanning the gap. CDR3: CASTSFTDTQYF. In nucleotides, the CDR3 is TGTGCCAGCACCTCCTTCACAGATACGCAGTATTTT.

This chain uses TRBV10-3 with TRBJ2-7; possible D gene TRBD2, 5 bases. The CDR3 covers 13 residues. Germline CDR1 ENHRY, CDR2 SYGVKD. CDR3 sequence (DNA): TGTGCCATCAGGGACTCCCAAGCTTACGAGCAGTATGTC. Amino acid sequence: CAIRDSQAYEQYV.

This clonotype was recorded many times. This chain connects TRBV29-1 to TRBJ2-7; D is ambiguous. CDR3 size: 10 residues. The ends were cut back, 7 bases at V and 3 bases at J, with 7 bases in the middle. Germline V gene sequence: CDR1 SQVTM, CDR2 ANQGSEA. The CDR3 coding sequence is TGCAGCGCTTTGGGCTACGAGCAGTACTTC. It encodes CSALGYEQYF.

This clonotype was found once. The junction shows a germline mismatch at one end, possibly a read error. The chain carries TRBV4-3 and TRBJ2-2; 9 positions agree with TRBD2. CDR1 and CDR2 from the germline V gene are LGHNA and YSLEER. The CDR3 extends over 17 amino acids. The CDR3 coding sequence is TGCGCCAGCAACCAAGCTGGCGGGAGGGCGTGGACCGGGGAGCTGTTTTTT. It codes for CASNQAGGRAWTGELFF.

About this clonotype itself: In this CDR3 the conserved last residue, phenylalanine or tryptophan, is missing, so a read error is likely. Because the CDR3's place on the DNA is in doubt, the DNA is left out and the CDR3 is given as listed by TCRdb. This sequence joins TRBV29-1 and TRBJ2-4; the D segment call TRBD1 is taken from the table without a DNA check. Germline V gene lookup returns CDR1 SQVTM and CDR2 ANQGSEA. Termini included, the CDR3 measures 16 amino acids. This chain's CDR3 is CSATREALLAKNIQYL.

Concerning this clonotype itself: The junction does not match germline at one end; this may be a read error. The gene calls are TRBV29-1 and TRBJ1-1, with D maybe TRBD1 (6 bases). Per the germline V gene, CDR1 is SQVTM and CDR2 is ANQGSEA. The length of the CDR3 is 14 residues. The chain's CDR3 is CSVVRGGVSTEAFF. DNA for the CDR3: TGTAGCGTCGTCAGAGGGGGGGTGAGCACTGAAGCTTTCTTT.

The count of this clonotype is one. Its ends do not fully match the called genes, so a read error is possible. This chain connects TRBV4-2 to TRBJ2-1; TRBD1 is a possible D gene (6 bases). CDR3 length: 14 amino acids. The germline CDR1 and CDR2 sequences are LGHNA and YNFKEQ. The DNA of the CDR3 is TGTACCAGCAGCATTTCCGTCGGGGACAATGAGCAGATCTTC. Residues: CTSSISVGDNEQIF.

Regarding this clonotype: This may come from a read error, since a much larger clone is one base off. The CDR3 loop reads CANSSTGGNQPQHF. CDR3 sequence (DNA): TGTGCCAACAGCTCGACAGGGGGGAATCAGCCCCAGCATTTT. V is TRBV6-5 and J is TRBJ1-5; 9 nucleotides line up with TRBD1. The V segment lost 10 bases and the J segment 4 bases; nucleotides outside the gene matches: 8. Germline V gives CDR1 MNHEY, CDR2 SVGAGI. The CDR3 is made up of 14 amino acids.

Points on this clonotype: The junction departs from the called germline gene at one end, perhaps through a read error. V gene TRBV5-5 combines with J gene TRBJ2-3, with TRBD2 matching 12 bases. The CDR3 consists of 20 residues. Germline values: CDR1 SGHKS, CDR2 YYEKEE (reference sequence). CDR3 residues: CASSLIGLAGSRGGTDAQYF. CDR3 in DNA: TGTGCCAGCAGCTTGATCGGACTAGCGGGATCCCGAGGGGGCACAGATGCGCAGTATTTT.

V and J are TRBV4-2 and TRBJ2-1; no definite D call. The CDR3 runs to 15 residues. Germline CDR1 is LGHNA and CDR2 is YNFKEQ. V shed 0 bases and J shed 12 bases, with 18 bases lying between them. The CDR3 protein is CASSQDRKSRDVQFF. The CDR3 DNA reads TGTGCCAGCAGCCAAGATCGAAAATCTAGGGATGTGCAGTTCTTC.

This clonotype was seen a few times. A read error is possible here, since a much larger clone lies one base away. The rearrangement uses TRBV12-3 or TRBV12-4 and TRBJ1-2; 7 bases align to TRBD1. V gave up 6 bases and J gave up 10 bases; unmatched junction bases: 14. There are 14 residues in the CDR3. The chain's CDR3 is CASRPTGEFHDYTF. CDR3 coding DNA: TGTGCCAGCAGACCTACAGGGGAATTCCATGACTACACCTTC.

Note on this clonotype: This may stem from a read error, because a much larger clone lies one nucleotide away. This CDR3 is CASIWGTRGSLSLRELFF. The CDR3 DNA follows: TGTGCCAGCATCTGGGGGACCAGGGGGTCACTTTCATTGCGGGAGCTGTTTTTT. The chain has TRBV7-8 and TRBJ2-2, with 7 bases lining up with TRBD1. Trimming cost V 7 bases and J 9 bases; bases outside gene matches: 23. CDR1 and CDR2 from the germline V gene are SGHVS and FQNEAQ. The CDR3 consists of 18 residues. The entire variable domain, with the rest obtained from reference TRBV7-8 and TRBJ2-2, is as follows: GAGVSQSPRYKVAKRGQDVALRCDPISGHVSLFWYQQALGQGPEFLTYFQNEAQLDKSGLPSDRFFAERPEGSVSTLKIQRTQQEDSAVYLCASIWGTRGSLSLRELFFGEGSRLTVL.

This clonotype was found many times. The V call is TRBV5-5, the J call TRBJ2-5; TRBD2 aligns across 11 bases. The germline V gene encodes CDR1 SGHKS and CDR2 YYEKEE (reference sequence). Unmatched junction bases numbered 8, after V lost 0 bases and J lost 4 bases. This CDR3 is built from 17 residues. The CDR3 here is CASSLARLAGGLETQYF. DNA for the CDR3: TGTGCCAGCAGCTTGGCACGGCTAGCGGGAGGTTTAGAGACCCAGTACTTC. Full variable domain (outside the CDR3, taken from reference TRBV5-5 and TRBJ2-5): DAGVTQSPTHLIKTRGQQVTLRCSPISGHKSVSWYQQVLGQGPQFIFQYYEKEERGRGNFPDRFSARQFPNYSSELNVNALLLGDSALYLCASSLARLAGGLETQYFGPGTRLLVL.

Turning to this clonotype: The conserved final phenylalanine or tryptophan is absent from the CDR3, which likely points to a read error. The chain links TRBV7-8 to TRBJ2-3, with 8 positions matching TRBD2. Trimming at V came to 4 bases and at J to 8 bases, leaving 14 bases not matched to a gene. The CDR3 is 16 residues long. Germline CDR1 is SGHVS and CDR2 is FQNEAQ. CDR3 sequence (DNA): TGTGCCAGCAGCTCCCCCGGGACTAGTGGGAGGAGTACGCAGTATTCT. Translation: CASSSPGTSGRSTQYS.

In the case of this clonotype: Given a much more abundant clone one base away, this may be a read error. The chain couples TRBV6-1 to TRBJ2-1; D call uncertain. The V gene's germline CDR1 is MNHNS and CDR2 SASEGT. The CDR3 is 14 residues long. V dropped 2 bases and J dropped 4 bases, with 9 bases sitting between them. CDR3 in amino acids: CASSEQMEYNEQFF. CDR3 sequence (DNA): TGTGCCAGCAGTGAACAAATGGAATACAATGAGCAGTTCTTC.

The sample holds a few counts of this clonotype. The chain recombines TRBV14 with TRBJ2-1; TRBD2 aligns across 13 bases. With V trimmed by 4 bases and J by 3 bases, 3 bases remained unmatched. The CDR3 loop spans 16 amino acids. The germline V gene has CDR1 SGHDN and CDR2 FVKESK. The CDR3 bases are TGTGCCAGCAGCCCCAGACTAGCGGGAGGCTACAATGAGCAGTTCTTC. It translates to CASSPRLAGGYNEQFF. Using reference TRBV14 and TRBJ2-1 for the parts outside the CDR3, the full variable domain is EAGVTQFPSHSVIEKGQTVTLRCDPISGHDNLYWYRRVMGKEIKFLLHFVKESKQDESGMPNNRFLAERTGGTYSTLKVQPAELEDSGVYFCASSPRLAGGYNEQFFGPGTRLTVL.

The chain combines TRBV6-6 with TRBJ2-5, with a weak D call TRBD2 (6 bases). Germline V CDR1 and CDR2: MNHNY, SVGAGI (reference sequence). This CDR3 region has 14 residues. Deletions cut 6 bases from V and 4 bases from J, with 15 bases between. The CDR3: CASSQTRKIETQYF. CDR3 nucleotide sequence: TGTGCCAGCAGCCAGACTAGGAAAATAGAGACCCAGTACTTC.

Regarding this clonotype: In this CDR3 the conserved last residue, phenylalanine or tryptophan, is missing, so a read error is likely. The CDR3 region is CARSYGPTAYSNQPQHY. The CDR3 nucleotides are TGTGCCAGGAGCTACGGCCCCACAGCTTATAGCAATCAGCCCCAGCATTAT. The chain employs TRBV4-2 and TRBJ1-5, with unresolved D. V was clipped by 9 bases and J by 0 bases, with 21 bases between them. Germline V lookup: CDR1 LGHNA, CDR2 YNFKEQ. This CDR3 spans 17 amino acids.

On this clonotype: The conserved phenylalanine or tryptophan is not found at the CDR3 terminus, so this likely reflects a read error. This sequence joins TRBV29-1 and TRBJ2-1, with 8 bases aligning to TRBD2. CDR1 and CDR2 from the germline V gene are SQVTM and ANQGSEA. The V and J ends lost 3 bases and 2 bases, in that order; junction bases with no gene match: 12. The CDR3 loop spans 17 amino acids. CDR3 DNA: TGCAGCGTTGATGGGACTAGTGGGAATCTTACCTACAATGAGCAGTTCTTA. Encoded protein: CSVDGTSGNLTYNEQFL.

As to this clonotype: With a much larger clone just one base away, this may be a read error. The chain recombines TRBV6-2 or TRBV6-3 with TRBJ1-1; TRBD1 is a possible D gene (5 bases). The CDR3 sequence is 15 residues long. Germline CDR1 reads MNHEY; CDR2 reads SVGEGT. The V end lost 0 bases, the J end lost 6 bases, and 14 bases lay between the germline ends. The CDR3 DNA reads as TGTGCCAGCAGTTACTCGACCGGGGCAAGGCCTGAAGCTTTCTTT. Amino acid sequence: CASSYSTGARPEAFF.

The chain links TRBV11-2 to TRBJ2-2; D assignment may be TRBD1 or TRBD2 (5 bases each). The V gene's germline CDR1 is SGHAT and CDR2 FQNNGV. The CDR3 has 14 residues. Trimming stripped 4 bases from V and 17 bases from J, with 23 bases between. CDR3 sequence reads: CASSSGLTLGDLFF. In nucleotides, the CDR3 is TGTGCCAGCAGCTCGGGTCTTACCCTCGGGGACCTTTTTTTT.

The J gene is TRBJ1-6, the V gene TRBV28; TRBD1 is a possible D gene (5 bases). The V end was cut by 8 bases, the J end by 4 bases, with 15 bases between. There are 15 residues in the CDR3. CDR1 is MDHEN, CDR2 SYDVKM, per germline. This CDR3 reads CASGSQEGYNSPLHF. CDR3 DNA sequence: TGTGCCAGCGGCTCACAGGAAGGTTATAATTCACCCCTCCACTTT.

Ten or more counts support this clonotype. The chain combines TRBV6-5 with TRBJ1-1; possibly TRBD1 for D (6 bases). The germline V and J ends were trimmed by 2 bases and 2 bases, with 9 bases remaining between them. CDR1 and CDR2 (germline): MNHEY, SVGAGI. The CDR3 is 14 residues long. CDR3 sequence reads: CASSYGGANTEAFF. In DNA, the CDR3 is TGTGCCAGCAGTTACGGGGGGGCTAACACTGAAGCTTTCTTT.

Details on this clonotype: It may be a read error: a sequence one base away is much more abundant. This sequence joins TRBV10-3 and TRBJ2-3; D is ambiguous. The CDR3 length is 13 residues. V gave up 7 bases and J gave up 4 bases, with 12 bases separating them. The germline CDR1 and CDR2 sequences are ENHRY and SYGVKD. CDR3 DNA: TGTGCCATCATGAAGGAGTGGGCAGATACGCAGTATTTT. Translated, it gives CAIMKEWADTQYF.

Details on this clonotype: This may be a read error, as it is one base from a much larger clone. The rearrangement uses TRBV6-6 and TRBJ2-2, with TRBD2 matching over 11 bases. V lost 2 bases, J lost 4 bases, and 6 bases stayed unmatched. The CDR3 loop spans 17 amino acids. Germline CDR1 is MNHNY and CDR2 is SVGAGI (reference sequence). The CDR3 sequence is CASSYGSGGASTGELFF. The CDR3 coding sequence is TGTGCCAGCAGTTACGGTAGCGGGGGGGCGAGCACCGGGGAGCTGTTTTTT.

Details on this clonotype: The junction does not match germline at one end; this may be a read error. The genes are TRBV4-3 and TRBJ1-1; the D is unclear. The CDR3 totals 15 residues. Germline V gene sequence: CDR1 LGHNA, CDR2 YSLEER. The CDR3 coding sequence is TGCGCCAGCAGACAAGAGATCGGGGTAGGGACTGAAGCTTTCTTT. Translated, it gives CASRQEIGVGTEAFF.

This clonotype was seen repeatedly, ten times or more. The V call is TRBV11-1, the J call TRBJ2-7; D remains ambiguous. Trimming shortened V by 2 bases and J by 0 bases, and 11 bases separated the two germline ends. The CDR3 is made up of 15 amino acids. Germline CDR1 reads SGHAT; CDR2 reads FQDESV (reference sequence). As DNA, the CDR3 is TGTGCCAGCAGCTTACGCAGGTTCGGCTCCTACGAGCAGTACTTC. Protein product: CASSLRRFGSYEQYF.